This T cell receptor (beta chain) stems from a study of T cells after yellow fever vaccination. TCRdb analysed the 5' RACE reads with MiXCR anew, one entry per CDR3 protein. The sample records hundreds of thousands of distinct CDR3 sequences, less than 20% being singletons. Per germline, CDR1 DFQATT and CDR2 SNEGSKA (reference sequence). This CDR3 is built from 12 residues. As for this clonotype: One junction end does not reproduce the germline sequence, and a read error may be involved.

The source material was PBMCs, sampled 5 to 6 days after the first yellow fever vaccination. The rearrangement uses TRBV20-1 and TRBJ2-1; D unclear. This receptor was identified in a man aged 18 to 35 who received the YFV17D yellow fever vaccine. The CDR3 is CSAGLGPQFIVF. DNA for the CDR3: TGCAGTGCTGGTCTAGGACCGCAATTCATCGTCTTC.